A single sample gave rise to the 30 T cell receptor beta chains below, sequenced in a study of cytomegalovirus exposure and HLA in healthy donors. In the PCR, 60 Vbeta and 13 Jbeta primers were used. The assay was immunoSEQ multiplex PCR, and TCRdb's table has in-frame clones only and misses some. The table lists 200,000 or so clones. Source material: PBMCs. These receptors were obtained from a boy aged 5-17 years in good health and CMV-seronegative.

The chain uses TRBV4-3 and TRBJ1-3, with TRBD1 identical over 7 bases. The CDR3 is 15 residues long. Trimming at V came to 1 base and at J to 8 bases, leaving 8 bases not matched to a gene. CDR1 is LGHNA and CDR2 is YSLEER in the germline V gene. The CDR3 sequence is CASSQGGSRGDTIYF. The CDR3 bases are TGCGCCAGCAGCCAAGGAGGGTCCAGGGGGGACACCATATATTTT.

CDR3 loop: CASSLVGLSYEQYF. The DNA for the CDR3 is TGTGCCAGCAGCTTAGTGGGCCTTTCCTACGAGCAGTACTTC. The chain carries TRBV7-9 and TRBJ2-7; D not certain. Per germline, CDR1 SEHNR and CDR2 FQNEAQ (reference sequence). V was trimmed by 1 base and J by 1 base, leaving 8 bases between them. The CDR3 runs to 14 residues.

The rearrangement links TRBV2 to TRBJ2-5; D call uncertain. Germline-derived CDR1 and CDR2 are SNHLY and FYNNEI. V lost 7 bases and J lost 3, with 6 bases in between. CDR3 length: 11 amino acids. This CDR3 is CASTREETQYF. CDR3 coding DNA: TGTGCCAGCACCCGAGAAGAGACCCAGTACTTC. Looking up the rest from reference TRBV2 and TRBJ2-5 gives the full variable domain: EPEVTQTPSHQVTQMGQEVILRCVPISNHLYFYWYRQILGQKVEFLVSFYNNEISEKSEIFDDQFSVERPDGSNFTLKIRSTKLEDSAMYFCASTREETQYFGPGTRLLVL.

V usage is TRBV6-5 and J usage is TRBJ2-7, with 8 bases that match TRBD1. J was trimmed by 2 bases and V by 7 bases; bases with no gene match: 7. The CDR3 totals 14 residues. Per the germline V gene, CDR1 is MNHEY and CDR2 is SVGAGI. The CDR3 protein is CASIAGTGPYEQYF. Here the CDR3 DNA reads TGTGCCAGCATTGCCGGGACAGGACCCTACGAGCAGTACTTC.

The V call is TRBV15, the J call TRBJ1-4; a weak D match, TRBD1 (5 bases). This CDR3 region has 14 residues. V lost 1 base and J lost 12, with 15 bases in between. Germline V gene data show CDR1 as LNHNV and CDR2 as YYDKDF (reference sequence). CDR3 in DNA: TGTGCCACCAGCAGAGTGGGGGGTAGGCGGGAACTGTTTTTT. Its protein product is CATSRVGGRRELFF.

V gene TRBV9 combines with J gene TRBJ1-2, with TRBD1 as a possible D gene (6 bases). CDR1 SGDLS and CDR2 YYNGEE come from the germline V gene. The CDR3 is made up of 17 amino acids. V was clipped by 0 bases and J by 0 bases, with 15 bases between them. Written as DNA, the CDR3 is TGTGCCAGCAGCGTAGCTACAGGGAAGGGGGCTAACTATGGCTACACCTTC. Its protein product is CASSVATGKGANYGYTF. The variable domain in full, completed from reference TRBV9 and TRBJ1-2, reads DSGVTQTPKHLITATGQRVTLRCSPRSGDLSVYWYQQSLDQGLQFLIQYYNGEERAKGNILERFSAQQFPDLHSELNLSSLELGDSALYFCASSVATGKGANYGYTFGSGTRLTVV.

The chain joins TRBV7-9 to TRBJ1-4; D is ambiguous. Between the trimmed V and J ends, which lost 5 bases and 5 bases, there was a span of 15 bases. The CDR3 is made up of 15 amino acids. Germline V CDR1 and CDR2: SEHNR, FQNEAQ (reference sequence). The CDR3 DNA reads as TGTGCCAGCAGCCCGGACCCCGGGGTCAATGAAAAACTGTTTTTT. It specifies CASSPDPGVNEKLFF.

J is TRBJ2-7 and V is TRBV30; 10 bases line up with TRBD2. The germline V gene has CDR1 GTSNPN and CDR2 SVGIG (reference sequence). J was trimmed by 5 bases and V by 2 bases; bases with no gene match: 9. The CDR3 is 15 amino acids. The CDR3 region is CAWSPSGGHANEQYF. DNA for the CDR3: TGTGCCTGGAGTCCTAGCGGGGGCCATGCGAACGAGCAGTACTTC.

The chain uses TRBV7-2 and TRBJ1-4, with D uncertain. Trimming pared 5 bases from V and 7 bases from J, leaving 23 bases between. The length of the CDR3 is 17 residues. Per germline, CDR1 SGHTA and CDR2 FQGNSA. The CDR3 region has the DNA TGTGCCAGCAGCCAAGCCCCCCTCGTTGGTAGGAGTGAAAAACTGTTTTTT. Protein: CASSQAPLVGRSEKLFF.

V is TRBV27 and J is TRBJ2-2; D remains ambiguous. V lost 11 bases and J lost 13, with 8 bases in between. The length of the CDR3 is 8 residues. Looked up from germline, CDR1 is MNHEY and CDR2 is SMNVEV (reference sequence). CDR3 DNA sequence: TGTGCCGGAGTTCGGCTGTTTTTT. Its protein is CAGVRLFF.

The CDR3 loop is CASTAGPGNTEAFF. The CDR3 DNA reads as TGTGCCAGCACGGCGGGGCCGGGGAACACTGAAGCTTTCTTT. The V and J genes are TRBV14 and TRBJ1-1; tentative D call: TRBD1 (5 bases). The CDR3 is 14 amino acids. CDR1 and CDR2 from the germline V gene are SGHDN and FVKESK. Between the trimmed V and J ends, which lost 7 bases and 1 base, there was a span of 13 bases.

This chain connects TRBV6-1 to TRBJ1-5; TRBD1 is a possible D gene (6 bases). Germline assignment: CDR1 MNHNS and CDR2 SASEGT. The CDR3 spans 15 residues. Trimming took off 3 bases at V and 2 bases at J, with 11 bases between the two ends. CDR3 loop: CASSDNRQGNQPQHF. Here the CDR3 DNA reads TGTGCCAGCAGTGATAACCGACAGGGCAATCAGCCCCAGCATTTT.

The J gene is TRBJ1-3, the V gene TRBV19; D uncertain. Germline V gives CDR1 LNHDA, CDR2 SQIVND (reference sequence). CDR3 length: 16 residues. Deletions cut 3 bases from V and 2 bases from J, with 14 bases between. The DNA of the CDR3 is TGTGCCAGTAGTATTACCCCACAGAGTACTGGAAACACCATATATTTT. It encodes CASSITPQSTGNTIYF.

This sequence joins TRBV6-5 and TRBJ2-4, with TRBD2 identical over 13 bases. CDR3 length: 15 residues. Germline assignment: CDR1 MNHEY and CDR2 SVGAGI. V lost 6 bases and J lost 5; bases outside the gene matches: 4. The CDR3 loop is CASRLTSGGQNIQYF. For the CDR3, the DNA is TGTGCCAGCAGGCTGACTAGCGGGGGGCAAAACATTCAGTACTTC.

This rearrangement joins TRBV9 to TRBJ1-1; perhaps TRBD1 as D (5 bases). The CDR3 is 13 residues long. The germline V and J ends were trimmed by 0 bases and 10 bases, with 13 bases remaining between them. In germline, CDR1 is SGDLS, CDR2 YYNGEE. The CDR3 DNA reads as TGTGCCAGCAGCGTAGCTACGACAGCGAGAGCTTTCTTT. Its translation is CASSVATTARAFF.

The genes are TRBV11-2 and TRBJ2-3; the D gene is possibly TRBD1 (6 bases). CDR1 is SGHAT and CDR2 is FQNNGV in the germline V gene. The CDR3 is 15 residues long. V lost 0 bases to trimming and J lost 5 bases, with 12 bases between them. This CDR3 reads CASSLEYRVIDTQYF. For the CDR3, the DNA is TGTGCCAGCAGCTTAGAGTACAGGGTAATAGATACGCAGTATTTT.

The chain employs TRBV29-1 and TRBJ2-5, with 10 bases matching TRBD2. The CDR3 consists of 13 residues. Germline loops: CDR1 SQVTM, CDR2 ANQGSEA. Trimming at V came to 4 bases and at J to 5 bases, leaving 4 bases not matched to a gene. The CDR3 coding sequence is TGCAGCGTTGCTCTTAGCGGGGGGGAGACCCAGTACTTC. It codes for CSVALSGGETQYF.

The chain links TRBV6-5 to TRBJ1-2; a possible D gene is TRBD1 (6 bases). Germline lookup yields CDR1 MNHEY and CDR2 SVGAGI. The ends were cut back, 6 bases at V and 6 bases at J, with 11 bases in the middle. The CDR3 totals 12 residues. The DNA for the CDR3 is TGTGCCAGCAGACCCGACAGGAATGGCTACACCTTC. This gives the protein CASRPDRNGYTF.

The chain is built from TRBV29-1 and TRBJ2-3; TRBD1 agrees at 7 bases. The CDR3 has 13 amino acids. Germline values: CDR1 SQVTM, CDR2 ANQGSEA. V trimming: 6 bases; J trimming: 2 bases; junction bases outside the gene matches: 5. The CDR3 bases are TGCAGCGTCGATACAGGGGCCACAGATACGCAGTATTTT. This translates into CSVDTGATDTQYF.

V is TRBV30 and J is TRBJ1-6; D may be TRBD1 (6 bases). This CDR3 region has 16 residues. Trimming pared 6 bases from V and 0 bases from J, leaving 15 bases between. Germline CDR1 reads GTSNPN; CDR2 reads SVGIG (reference sequence). Written as DNA, the CDR3 is TGTGCCTGCCCCGGAACAGGGAGCTCCTATAATTCACCCCTCCACTTT. This gives the protein CACPGTGSSYNSPLHF.

As DNA, the CDR3 is TGTGCCAGTAGTATGCCCGGGGTGAACAATCAGCCCCAGCATTTT. This encodes CASSMPGVNNQPQHF. This chain joins TRBV19 and TRBJ1-5; D unclear. Germline lookup yields CDR1 LNHDA and CDR2 SQIVND (reference sequence). The CDR3 has 15 residues. The V and J ends lost 3 bases and 3 bases respectively, with 12 bases between them.

The V and J genes are TRBV19 and TRBJ1-5; D is perhaps TRBD1 (5 bases). With 5 bases removed from V and 2 bases from J, the gap between germline ends came to 13 bases. CDR3 length equals 15 residues. Germline assignment: CDR1 LNHDA and CDR2 SQIVND (reference sequence). The CDR3 spells CASSWGAGGNQPQHF. DNA for the CDR3: TGTGCCAGTAGTTGGGGCGCGGGGGGCAATCAGCCCCAGCATTTT. Combining the CDR3 with reference TRBV19 and TRBJ1-5 gives the whole variable domain DGGITQSPKYLFRKEGQNVTLSCEQNLNHDAMYWYRQDPGQGLRLIYYSQIVNDFQKGDIAEGYSVSREKKESFPLTVTSAQKNPTAFYLCASSWGAGGNQPQHFGDGTRLSIL.

V gene TRBV19 combines with J gene TRBJ1-5; TRBD1 agrees at 7 bases. The CDR3 spans 14 residues. J gave up 9 bases and V 5 bases, and 10 bases lay outside the gene matches. Per the germline V gene, CDR1 is LNHDA and CDR2 is SQIVND (reference sequence). The CDR3 sequence: CASSEETGFRPQHF. In DNA form, the CDR3 reads TGTGCCAGTAGTGAAGAGACAGGGTTTAGGCCCCAGCATTTT.

With regard to this clone: The sample carries other DNA sequences with the same CDR3. CDR3 in amino acids: CASSDSGNEQFF. The CDR3 DNA follows: TGTGCCAGCAGTGATTCAGGGAATGAGCAGTTCTTC. The gene calls are TRBV25-1 and TRBJ2-1, with a possible D match to TRBD1 (5 bases). Germline V CDR1 and CDR2: MGHDK, SYGVNS. The CDR3 consists of 12 residues. V lost 3 bases to trimming and J lost 7 bases, with 7 bases between them. The full variable domain, completed using reference TRBV25-1 and TRBJ2-1, is EADIYQTPRYLVIGTGKKITLECSQTMGHDKMYWYQQDPGMELHLIHYSYGVNSTEKGDLSSESTVSRIRTEHFPLTLESARPSHTSQYLCASSDSGNEQFFGPGTRLTVL.

The chain is built from TRBV4-2 and TRBJ1-6, with unresolved D. The V end was cut by 2 bases, the J end by 9 bases, with 14 bases between. The V gene's germline CDR1 is LGHNA and CDR2 YNFKEQ. The CDR3 consists of 15 residues. CDR3: CASSQMEGAVSPLHF. CDR3 sequence (DNA): TGTGCCAGCAGCCAAATGGAGGGCGCGGTTTCACCCCTCCACTTT.

The rearrangement links TRBV30 to TRBJ2-1; tentative D call: TRBD2 (6 bases). This CDR3 comprises 12 residues. Trimming shortened V by 3 bases and J by 10 bases, and 13 bases separated the two germline ends. The germline V gene has CDR1 GTSNPN and CDR2 SVGIG (reference sequence). The chain's CDR3 is CAWRWRSGEQFF. CDR3 DNA: TGTGCCTGGAGGTGGCGTAGCGGCGAGCAGTTCTTC.

The V gene is TRBV12-5, the J gene TRBJ1-2; possibly TRBD1 for D (6 bases). Germline V gives CDR1 LGHNT, CDR2 FRNRAP. Deletions cut 2 bases from V and 2 bases from J, with 18 bases between. This CDR3 comprises 17 residues. The CDR3: CASGLNPRVDRNYGYTF. CDR3 bases: TGTGCTAGTGGTTTGAATCCCCGGGTCGACAGGAACTATGGCTACACCTTC.

V usage is TRBV19 and J usage is TRBJ1-6; D uncertain. The length of the CDR3 is 15 residues. In germline, CDR1 is LNHDA, CDR2 SQIVND (reference sequence). V dropped 4 bases and J dropped 9 bases, with 16 bases sitting between them. The CDR3 protein is CASSTTSGLSSPLHF. CDR3 DNA sequence: TGTGCCAGTAGTACCACAAGCGGGCTCAGTTCACCCCTCCACTTT.

J is TRBJ2-7 and V is TRBV15; 10 bases align to TRBD1. CDR3 length: 15 residues. Unmatched junction bases numbered 5, after V lost 2 bases and J lost 4 bases. Germline lookup yields CDR1 LNHNV and CDR2 YYDKDF (reference sequence). The chain's CDR3 is CATSRPPGQGYEQYF. In DNA, the CDR3 is TGTGCCACCAGCAGACCCCCGGGACAGGGGTACGAGCAGTACTTC. Combining the CDR3 with reference TRBV15 and TRBJ2-7 gives the whole variable domain DAMVIQNPRYQVTQFGKPVTLSCSQTLNHNVMYWYQQKSSQAPKLLFHYYDKDFNNEADTPDNFQSRRPNTSFCFLDIRSPGLGDTAMYLCATSRPPGQGYEQYFGPGTRLTVT.

The chain carries TRBV5-6 and TRBJ1-3; no firm D call. Per germline, CDR1 SGHDT and CDR2 YYEEEE. V was trimmed by 4 bases and J by 2 bases, leaving 10 bases between them. The CDR3 runs to 14 residues. The CDR3: CASSSGQAGNTIYF. The CDR3 DNA reads TGTGCCAGCAGCAGCGGTCAGGCTGGAAACACCATATATTTT.